This TCR beta chain emerged from a study of CD8+CD57+ T cells in acquired aplastic anemia. Both TCR beta VDJ combination and CDR3 sequence profiling were carried out. Genomic DNA was the template for this profiling. TCRdb analysed the reads with MiXCR anew, one entry per CDR3 protein. The sample holds roughly 80,000 distinct CDR3 sequences; roughly two thirds are singletons and the top ten take 70% to 90%. Before being chosen for sequencing, patients had shown CD8+CD57+ cell expansion by flow cytometry. The CDR3 length is 15 residues. Trimming stripped 1 base from V and 3 bases from J, with 10 bases between. Germline CDR1 LGHNA, CDR2 YSLEER.

Sequencing was done on a sample of sorted CD4+, CD8+, or CD8+CD57+ T cells (not recorded which) from PBMCs. The V gene is TRBV4-3, the J gene TRBJ1-5; D remains unclear. This clonotype was sampled from a human donor with aplastic anemia. The CDR3 region has the DNA TGCGCCAGCAGCCAAGGGACGGGATACAATCAGCCCCAGCATTTT. It translates to CASSQGTGYNQPQHF.